Listed below are T cell receptor beta chains from one sample, sequenced in a study of siplizumab effects on memory and regulatory T cells. This table comes from immunoSEQ multiplex PCR, and its TCRdb copy is limited to in-frame clones, with some not included. This table has approximately 92,000 clones, around 94% appearing once. The sequenced sample was non-Treg CD4+ T cells sorted from blood. These receptors were obtained from a human donor in good health. CDR3s include the opening cysteine and the closing phenylalanine or tryptophan. Each record gives: J gene, D gene, clone size, V gene, CDR3 protein, CDR3 DNA. The D gene is left open where the match is weak. Size is stated for part of the rows, as once, few or many counts, or as a class when the clone is expanded.

>TRBJ2-7|TRBD1|once|TRBV7-6
CASSLGDSYEQYF
TGTGCCAGCAGCTTGGGGGACAGCTACGAGCAGTACTTC
>TRBJ2-1|TRBD1|NA|TRBV30
CAWRDRVNEQFF
TGTGCCTGGCGGGACAGAGTTAATGAGCAGTTCTTC
>TRBJ2-7|TRBD2|NA|TRBV6-6
CASNDRSLAAHEQYF
TGTGCCAGCAACGACCGCTCGCTAGCGGCTCACGAGCAGTACTTC
>TRBJ2-3|NA|NA|TRBV27
CARRSDTQYF
TGTGCCAGGAGGTCAGATACGCAGTATTTT
>TRBJ1-1|NA|NA|TRBV6-1
CASGRRENTEAFF
TGTGCCAGCGGGAGACGGGAGAACACTGAAGCTTTCTTT
>TRBJ2-1|NA|NA|TRBV6-4
CASSDSLYSYNEQFF
TGTGCCAGCAGTGACTCGCTCTACTCCTACAATGAGCAGTTCTTC
>TRBJ1-3|NA|NA|TRBV7-3
CASSSAGGGSGNTIYF
TGTGCCAGCAGCTCAGCGGGGGGCGGCTCTGGAAACACCATATATTTT
>TRBJ1-4|NA|NA|TRBV5-4
CASRGGSGDEKLFF
TGTGCCAGCAGGGGGGGTTCCGGGGATGAAAAACTGTTTTTT
>TRBJ1-1|NA|NA|TRBV11-1
CASSHFGVFAEAFF
TGTGCCAGCAGCCACTTCGGGGTTTTCGCTGAAGCTTTCTTT
>TRBJ2-1|TRBD2|once|TRBV27
CASTRLAGYNEQFF
TGTGCCAGCACCCGACTAGCGGGGTACAATGAGCAGTTCTTC
>TRBJ2-5|TRBD2|NA|TRBV28
CASSRPGGPPETQYF
TGTGCCAGCAGTCGACCGGGAGGGCCCCCGGAGACCCAGTACTTC
>TRBJ2-3|NA|once|TRBV2
CASSDPPAATDTQYF
TGTGCCAGCAGCGACCCGCCAGCAGCGACAGATACGCAGTATTTT
>TRBJ1-5|NA|NA|TRBV28
CASSFAYRGSNQPQHF
TGTGCCAGCAGTTTCGCGTACAGAGGAAGCAATCAGCCCCAGCATTTT
>TRBJ1-2|NA|NA|TRBV2
CASSGWEGDGYTF
TGTGCCAGCAGTGGGTGGGAAGGTGATGGCTACACCTTC
>TRBJ2-5|NA|NA|TRBV28
CASRRWKGWETQYF
TGTGCCAGCAGGAGGTGGAAGGGGTGGGAGACCCAGTACTTC
>TRBJ1-5|TRBD1|NA|TRBV5-6
CASSVDRRRPQHF
TGTGCCAGCAGCGTGGACAGGCGGCGGCCTCAGCATTTT
>TRBJ2-3|NA|NA|TRBV5-1
CASSLALVGGSTDTQYF
TGCGCCAGCAGCTTGGCTTTGGTGGGAGGCAGCACAGATACGCAGTATTTT
>TRBJ2-7|TRBD2|NA|TRBV27
CASSGLAGGYEQYF
TGTGCCAGCAGTGGCCTAGCGGGAGGCTACGAGCAGTACTTC
>TRBJ2-3|NA|once|TRBV19
CASSISGFKDTQYF
TGTGCCAGTAGTATATCAGGATTCAAAGATACGCAGTATTTT
>TRBJ2-1|NA|NA|TRBV7-3
CASSLTMTGPEQFF
TGTGCCAGCAGCTTAACCATGACCGGGCCCGAGCAGTTCTTC
>TRBJ2-1|NA|once|TRBV5-6
CASSLAESITYNEQFF
TGTGCCAGCAGCTTGGCAGAAAGCATCACCTACAATGAGCAGTTCTTC
>TRBJ1-2|TRBD1|NA|TRBV28
CATRRTGGGMDGYTF
TGTGCCACCCGTAGGACAGGGGGGGGGATGGATGGCTACACCTTC
>TRBJ1-6|NA|NA|TRBV5-1
CASSAIGGGSPLHF
TGCGCCAGCAGCGCCATTGGGGGGGGCTCACCCCTCCACTTT
>TRBJ2-7|NA|NA|TRBV7-8
CASSAQRYYEQYF
TGTGCCAGCAGTGCCCAGCGGTACTACGAGCAGTACTTC
>TRBJ1-4|NA|NA|TRBV11-2
CASSFGQTEKLFF
TGTGCCAGCAGCTTCGGACAGACCGAAAAACTGTTTTTT
>TRBJ2-6|NA|NA|TRBV15
CATSSLQGRPPSRQVLTF
TGTGCCACCAGCAGCTTGCAAGGACGGCCTCCCAGCCGCCAAGTCCTGACTTTC
>TRBJ2-5|TRBD1|NA|TRBV10-1
CASSGGTGAETQYF
TGCGCCAGCAGTGGAGGGACAGGGGCAGAGACCCAGTACTTC
>TRBJ2-5|TRBD2|NA|TRBV5-5
CASSPGLAGVWETQYF
TGTGCCAGCAGCCCAGGACTAGCGGGAGTTTGGGAGACCCAGTACTTC
>TRBJ2-4|NA|NA|TRBV2
CASNSQNLNENIQYF
TGTGCCAGCAATTCCCAAAACTTAAACGAAAACATTCAGTACTTC
>TRBJ2-3|TRBD2|NA|TRBV5-6
CASSLGLAGADTQYF
TGTGCCAGCAGCTTGGGACTAGCGGGAGCAGATACGCAGTATTTT
>TRBJ2-7|NA|NA|TRBV21-1
CASSEWRDEQYF
TGTGCCAGCAGCGAATGGAGGGACGAGCAGTACTTC
>TRBJ1-2|TRBD1|NA|TRBV5-8
CASSLLLPGTGGYTF
TGTGCCAGCAGCCTACTACTACCCGGGACAGGGGGCTACACCTTC
>TRBJ1-2|NA|NA|TRBV11-2
CASSSLRGPRGGYTF
TGTGCCAGCAGCTCCCTTAGAGGTCCCCGAGGAGGCTACACCTTC
>TRBJ1-2|NA|few|TRBV2
CASSEAKSGGSYGYTF
TGTGCCAGCAGTGAAGCTAAGTCCGGGGGTTCCTATGGCTACACCTTC
>TRBJ1-1|NA|NA|TRBV30
CALSGGPYTEAFF
TGTGCCTTAAGTGGGGGGCCGTACACTGAAGCTTTCTTT
>TRBJ2-5|NA|NA|TRBV6-4
CASSRTYQETQYF
TGTGCCAGCAGCAGAACGTACCAAGAGACCCAGTACTTC
>TRBJ1-4|NA|NA|TRBV10-2
CASSGSHGTTNEKLFF
TGCGCCAGCAGTGGTTCTCACGGGACAACTAATGAAAAACTGTTTTTT
>TRBJ2-7|TRBD1|NA|TRBV5-6
CASSWGTGGAYEQYF
TGTGCCAGCAGCTGGGGGACAGGGGGCGCCTACGAGCAGTACTTC
>TRBJ2-1|NA|NA|TRBV2
CANQDGPQIYNEQFF
TGTGCCAACCAGGACGGACCACAAATCTACAATGAGCAGTTCTTC
>TRBJ2-2|NA|NA|TRBV9
CASSVERAGTGELFF
TGTGCCAGCAGCGTAGAAAGGGCGGGTACCGGGGAGCTGTTTTTT
>TRBJ1-1|NA|NA|TRBV7-9
CASTQQHGLLGAFF
TGTGCCAGCACCCAGCAACACGGTCTTCTCGGAGCTTTCTTT
>TRBJ2-3|TRBD2|NA|TRBV9
CASSGTSGITDTQYF
TGTGCCAGCAGCGGGACTAGCGGGATTACAGATACGCAGTATTTT
>TRBJ1-1|NA|NA|TRBV19
CASRLSGTRNTEAFF
TGTGCCAGTCGCCTCTCCGGGACCAGAAACACTGAAGCTTTCTTT
>TRBJ2-1|NA|NA|TRBV5-6
CASSTSRLGLYNEQFF
TGTGCCAGCAGCACCTCTAGATTAGGGTTGTACAATGAGCAGTTCTTC
>TRBJ2-2|NA|NA|TRBV6-1
CASSERTSRVGDTGELFF
TGTGCCAGCAGTGAGAGGACCTCCCGAGTCGGGGACACCGGGGAGCTGTTTTTT
>TRBJ1-2|TRBD1|few|TRBV19
CASSKGALGYTF
TGTGCCAGTAGTAAGGGGGCGCTTGGCTACACCTTC
>TRBJ2-3|NA|NA|TRBV5-1
CASSLMASNPTDTQYF
TGCGCCAGCAGCTTGATGGCTAGCAACCCGACAGATACGCAGTATTTT
>TRBJ2-7|NA|NA|TRBV7-7
CASSQHRVSEQYF
TGTGCCAGCAGCCAACACAGGGTTTCCGAGCAGTACTTC
>TRBJ2-3|TRBD2|NA|TRBV10-3
CAISEREATDTQYF
TGTGCCATCAGTGAGCGGGAGGCTACAGATACGCAGTATTTT
>TRBJ1-5|NA|NA|TRBV2
CASSVRSGGNQPQHF
TGTGCCAGCAGTGTACGGTCGGGGGGCAATCAGCCCCAGCATTTT
>TRBJ2-7|NA|NA|TRBV27
CASTLPYEQYF
TGTGCCAGCACCTTGCCCTACGAGCAGTACTTC
>TRBJ2-3|NA|NA|TRBV7-6
CASSQSRASSTDTQYF
TGTGCCAGCAGCCAAAGTAGGGCCTCTAGCACAGATACGCAGTATTTT
>TRBJ2-5|TRBD2|NA|TRBV29-1
CSVRAGAGETQYF
TGCAGCGTTCGGGCGGGAGCAGGAGAGACCCAGTACTTC
>TRBJ2-4|NA|NA|TRBV28
CASSPGAGGRTKNIQYF
TGTGCCAGCAGTCCTGGGGCTGGGGGCAGGACCAAAAACATTCAGTACTTC
>TRBJ1-1|TRBD1|NA|TRBV7-3
CASSLKAGGTEAFF
TGTGCCAGCAGCTTAAAAGCAGGGGGCACTGAAGCTTTCTTT
>TRBJ2-5|NA|NA|TRBV18
CASSLGLQETQYF
TGTGCCAGCTCACTTGGACTGCAAGAGACCCAGTACTTC
>TRBJ2-1|TRBD2|NA|TRBV19
CASSLGSGRVFNNEQFF
TGTGCCAGTAGTCTAGGGAGCGGGAGGGTTTTTAACAATGAGCAGTTCTTC
>TRBJ1-2|TRBD1|NA|TRBV6-4
CASSDRTGYGYTF
TGTGCCAGCAGTGACCGGACAGGGTATGGCTACACCTTC
>TRBJ2-5|NA|once|TRBV11-2
CASSRSGAQETQYF
TGTGCCAGCAGCCGATCCGGGGCGCAAGAGACCCAGTACTTC
>TRBJ1-2|TRBD1|NA|TRBV7-3
CASSRPSQGSYGYTF
TGTGCCAGCAGCCGACCTTCACAGGGGAGCTATGGCTACACCTTC